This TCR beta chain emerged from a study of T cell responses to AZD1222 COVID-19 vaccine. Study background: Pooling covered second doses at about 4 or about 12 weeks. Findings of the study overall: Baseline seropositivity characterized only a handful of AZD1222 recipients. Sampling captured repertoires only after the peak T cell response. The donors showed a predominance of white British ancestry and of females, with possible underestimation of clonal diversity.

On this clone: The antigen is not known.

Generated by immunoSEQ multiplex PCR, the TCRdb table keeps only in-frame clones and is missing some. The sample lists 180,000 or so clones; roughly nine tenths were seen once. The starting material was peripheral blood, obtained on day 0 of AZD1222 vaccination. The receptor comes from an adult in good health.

CDR3 loop: CARSGRATGELFF. CDR3 coding DNA: TGTGCCAGAAGCGGGAGGGCCACCGGGGAGCTGTTTTTT. J is TRBJ2-2 and V is TRBV6-8; 10 nucleotides match TRBD2. The junction had 2 bases not matched to a gene; V was cut back by 9 bases and J by 4 bases. The germline CDR1 and CDR2 sequences are MNHGY and SAAAGT. This CDR3 contains 13 residues.